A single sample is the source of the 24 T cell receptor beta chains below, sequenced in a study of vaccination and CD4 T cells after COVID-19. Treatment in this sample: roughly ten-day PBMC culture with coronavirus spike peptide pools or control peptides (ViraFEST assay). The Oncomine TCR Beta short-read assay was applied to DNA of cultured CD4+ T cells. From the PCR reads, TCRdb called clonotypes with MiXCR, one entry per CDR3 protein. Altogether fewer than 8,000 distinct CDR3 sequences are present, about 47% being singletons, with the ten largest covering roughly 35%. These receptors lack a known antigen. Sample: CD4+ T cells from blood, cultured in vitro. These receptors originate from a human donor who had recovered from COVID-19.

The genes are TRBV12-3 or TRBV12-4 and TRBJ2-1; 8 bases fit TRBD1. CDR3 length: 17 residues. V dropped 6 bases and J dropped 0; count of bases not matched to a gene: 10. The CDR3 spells CASRKWTGTLSYNEQFF. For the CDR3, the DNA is TGTGCCAGCAGAAAATGGACAGGGACACTCTCCTACAATGAGCAGTTCTTC.

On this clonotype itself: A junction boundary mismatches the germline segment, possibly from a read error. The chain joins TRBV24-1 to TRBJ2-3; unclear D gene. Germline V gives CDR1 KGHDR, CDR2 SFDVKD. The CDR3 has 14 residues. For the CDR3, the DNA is TGTGTCACCAGTGGGCCCAGGACGACAGATACGCAGTATTTT. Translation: CVTSGPRTTDTQYF.

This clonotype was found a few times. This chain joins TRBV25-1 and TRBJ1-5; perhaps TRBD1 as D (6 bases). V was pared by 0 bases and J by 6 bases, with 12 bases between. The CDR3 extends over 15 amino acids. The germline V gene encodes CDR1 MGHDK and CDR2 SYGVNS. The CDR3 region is CASSEYGGAGQPQHF. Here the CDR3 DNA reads TGTGCCAGCAGTGAATATGGGGGGGCAGGTCAGCCCCAGCATTTT.

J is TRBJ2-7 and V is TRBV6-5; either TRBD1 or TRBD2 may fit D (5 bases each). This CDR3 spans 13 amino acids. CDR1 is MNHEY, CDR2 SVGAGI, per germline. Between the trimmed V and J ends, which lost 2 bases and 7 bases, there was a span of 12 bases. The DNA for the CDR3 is TGTGCCAGCAGTTACGGGGGTCGTCGGGAGCAGTACTTC. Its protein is CASSYGGRREQYF.

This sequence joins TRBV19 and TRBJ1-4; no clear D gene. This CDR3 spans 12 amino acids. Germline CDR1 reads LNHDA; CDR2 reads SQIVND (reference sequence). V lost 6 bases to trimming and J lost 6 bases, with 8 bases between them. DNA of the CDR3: TGTGCCAGTAGGAAGGGAGATGAAAAACTGTTTTTT. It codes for CASRKGDEKLFF. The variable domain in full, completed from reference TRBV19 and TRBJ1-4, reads DGGITQSPKYLFRKEGQNVTLSCEQNLNHDAMYWYRQDPGQGLRLIYYSQIVNDFQKGDIAEGYSVSREKKESFPLTVTSAQKNPTAFYLCASRKGDEKLFFGSGTQLSVL.

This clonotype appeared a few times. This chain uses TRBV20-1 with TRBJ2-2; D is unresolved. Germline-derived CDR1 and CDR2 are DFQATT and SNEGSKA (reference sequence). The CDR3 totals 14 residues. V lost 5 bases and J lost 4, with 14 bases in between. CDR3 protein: CSARIKVGTGELFF. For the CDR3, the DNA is TGCAGTGCTCGCATCAAGGTGGGCACCGGGGAGCTGTTTTTT.

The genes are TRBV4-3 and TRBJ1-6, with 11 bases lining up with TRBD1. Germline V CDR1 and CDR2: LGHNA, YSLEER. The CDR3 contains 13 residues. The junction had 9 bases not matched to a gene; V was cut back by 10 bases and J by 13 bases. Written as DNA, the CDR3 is TGCGCCACCTCCGGGACAGGGGGGGGGCCCCTCCACTTT. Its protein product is CATSGTGGGPLHF.

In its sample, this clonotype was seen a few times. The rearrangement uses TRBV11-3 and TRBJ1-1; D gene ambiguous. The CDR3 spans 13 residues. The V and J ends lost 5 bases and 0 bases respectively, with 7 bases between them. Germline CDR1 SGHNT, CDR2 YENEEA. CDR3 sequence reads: CASSPRMNTEAFF. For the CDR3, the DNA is TGTGCCAGCAGCCCGAGAATGAACACTGAAGCTTTCTTT.

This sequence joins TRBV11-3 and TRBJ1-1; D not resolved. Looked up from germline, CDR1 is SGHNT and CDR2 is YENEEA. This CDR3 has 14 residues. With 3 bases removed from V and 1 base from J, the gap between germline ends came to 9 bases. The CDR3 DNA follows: TGTGCCAGCAGCTTCTTTTATTCGAACACTGAAGCTTTCTTT. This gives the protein CASSFFYSNTEAFF.

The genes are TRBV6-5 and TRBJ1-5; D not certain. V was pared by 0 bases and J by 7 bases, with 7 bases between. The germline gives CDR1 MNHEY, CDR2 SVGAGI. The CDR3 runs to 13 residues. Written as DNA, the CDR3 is TGTGCCAGCAGTTACTCGGCGGGGCAGCCCCAGCATTTT. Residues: CASSYSAGQPQHF.

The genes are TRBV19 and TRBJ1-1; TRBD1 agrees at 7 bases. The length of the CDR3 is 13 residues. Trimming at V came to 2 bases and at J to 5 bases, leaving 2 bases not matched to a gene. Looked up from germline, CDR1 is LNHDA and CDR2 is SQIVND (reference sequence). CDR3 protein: CASSILGQTEAFF. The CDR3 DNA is TGTGCCAGTAGTATACTGGGACAGACTGAAGCTTTCTTT.

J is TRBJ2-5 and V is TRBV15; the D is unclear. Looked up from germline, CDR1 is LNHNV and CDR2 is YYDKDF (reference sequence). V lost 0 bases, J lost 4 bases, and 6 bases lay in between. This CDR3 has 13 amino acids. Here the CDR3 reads CATSRDHRETQYF. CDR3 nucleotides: TGTGCCACCAGCAGAGACCATAGAGAGACCCAGTACTTC.

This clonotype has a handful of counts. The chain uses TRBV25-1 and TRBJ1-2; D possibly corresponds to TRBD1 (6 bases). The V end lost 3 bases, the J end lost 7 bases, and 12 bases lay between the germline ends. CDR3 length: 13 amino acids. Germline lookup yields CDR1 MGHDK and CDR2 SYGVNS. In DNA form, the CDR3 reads TGTGCCAGCAGTGATAGGGGGGGCGCTGGCTACACCTTC. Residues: CASSDRGGAGYTF.

Written as DNA, the CDR3 is TGTGCCAGTAGGGGGGACAGGGTCGCGGGAGATACGCAGTATTTT. Its protein is CASRGDRVAGDTQYF. This chain links TRBV19 with TRBJ2-3, with 9 bases that match TRBD1. CDR3 size: 15 residues. CDR1 and CDR2 (germline): LNHDA, SQIVND (reference sequence). Germline trimming cut 6 bases from V and 5 bases from J; bases unmatched to any gene: 9.

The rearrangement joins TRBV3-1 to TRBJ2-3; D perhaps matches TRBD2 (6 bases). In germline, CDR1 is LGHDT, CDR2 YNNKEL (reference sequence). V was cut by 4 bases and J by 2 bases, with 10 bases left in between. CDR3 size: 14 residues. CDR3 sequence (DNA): TGTGCCAGCAGCCCGCGGGGCTCCACAGATACGCAGTATTTT. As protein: CASSPRGSTDTQYF.

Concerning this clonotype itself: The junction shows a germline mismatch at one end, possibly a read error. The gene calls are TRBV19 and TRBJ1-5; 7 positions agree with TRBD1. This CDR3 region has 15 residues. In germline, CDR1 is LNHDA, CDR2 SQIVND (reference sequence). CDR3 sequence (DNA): TGTGTCAGTAGTATAGAACAGGGGATTCGTCAGCCCCAGCATTTT. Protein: CVSSIEQGIRQPQHF.

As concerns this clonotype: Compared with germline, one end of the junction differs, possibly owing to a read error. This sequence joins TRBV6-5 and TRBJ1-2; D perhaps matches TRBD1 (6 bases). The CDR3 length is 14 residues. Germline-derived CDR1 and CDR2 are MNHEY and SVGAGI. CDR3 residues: CASGYQGYNYGYTF. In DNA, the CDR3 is TGTGCCAGCGGTTATCAGGGGTACAACTATGGCTACACCTTC.

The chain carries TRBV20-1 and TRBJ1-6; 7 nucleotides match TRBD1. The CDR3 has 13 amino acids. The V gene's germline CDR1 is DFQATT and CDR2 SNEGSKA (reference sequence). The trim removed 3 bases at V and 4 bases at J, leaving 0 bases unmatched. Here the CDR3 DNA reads TGCAGTGCTAGGACAGGGTATAATTCACCCCTCCACTTT. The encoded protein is CSARTGYNSPLHF.

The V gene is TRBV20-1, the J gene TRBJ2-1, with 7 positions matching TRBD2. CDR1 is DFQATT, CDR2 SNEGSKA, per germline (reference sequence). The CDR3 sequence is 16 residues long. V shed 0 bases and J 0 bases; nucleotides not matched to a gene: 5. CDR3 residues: CSARDGTGGSYNEQFF. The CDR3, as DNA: TGCAGTGCTAGAGATGGGACGGGGGGCTCCTACAATGAGCAGTTCTTC.

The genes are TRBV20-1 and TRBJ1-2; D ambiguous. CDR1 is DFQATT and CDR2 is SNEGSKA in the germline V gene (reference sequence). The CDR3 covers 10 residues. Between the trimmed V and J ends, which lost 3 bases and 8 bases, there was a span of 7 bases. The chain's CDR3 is CSARNGGYTF. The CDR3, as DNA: TGCAGTGCTAGGAACGGCGGCTACACCTTC.

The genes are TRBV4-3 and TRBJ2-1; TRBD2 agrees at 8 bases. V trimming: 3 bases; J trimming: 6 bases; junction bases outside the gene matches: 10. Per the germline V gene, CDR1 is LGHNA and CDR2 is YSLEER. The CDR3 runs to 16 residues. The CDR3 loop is CASSQGTALAANEQFF. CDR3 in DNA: TGCGCCAGCAGCCAGGGTACCGCACTAGCGGCCAATGAGCAGTTCTTC.

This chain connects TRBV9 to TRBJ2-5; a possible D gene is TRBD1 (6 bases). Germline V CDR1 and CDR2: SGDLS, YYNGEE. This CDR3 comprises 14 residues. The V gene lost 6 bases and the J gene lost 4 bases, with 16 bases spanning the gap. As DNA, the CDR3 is TGTGCCAGCAACGTTCAGGGGTTCCTAGAGACCCAGTACTTC. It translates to CASNVQGFLETQYF.

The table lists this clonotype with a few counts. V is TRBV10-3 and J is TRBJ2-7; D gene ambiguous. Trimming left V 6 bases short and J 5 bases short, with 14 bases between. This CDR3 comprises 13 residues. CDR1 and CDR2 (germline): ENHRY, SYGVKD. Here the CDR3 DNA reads TGTGCCATCAGGCCTTCCGGGTCCGACGAGCAGTACTTC. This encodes CAIRPSGSDEQYF.

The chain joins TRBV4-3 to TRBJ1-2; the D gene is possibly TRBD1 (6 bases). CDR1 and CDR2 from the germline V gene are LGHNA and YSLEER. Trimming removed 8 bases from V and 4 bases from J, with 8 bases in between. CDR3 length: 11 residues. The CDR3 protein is CASQGLYGYTF. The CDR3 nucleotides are TGCGCCAGCCAGGGGCTCTATGGCTACACCTTC.